This T cell receptor beta chain was sequenced for a study of shared clonotypes between healthy human individuals. TCRdb keeps only in-frame clones here, not all; method: immunoSEQ multiplex PCR. The sample records about 490,000 clones, 79% being singletons. CDR1 and CDR2 from the germline V gene are SGHTA and FQGNSA. V dropped 5 bases and J dropped 2; count of bases not matched to a gene: 17. The CDR3 is 19 residues long. All the donors were Caucasian adults who lived in Nashville, Tennessee. Comment on this clone: The same CDR3 is also encoded by other DNA sequences in this sample.

Input material: PBMCs. The genes are TRBV7-2 and TRBJ2-4, with 8 nucleotides matching TRBD2. The clonotype comes from a woman between 35 and 50 years old in good health. Some clones in this sample may be carry-over from other donors' samples. The DNA of the CDR3 is TGTGCCAGCAGCCCAGGCCTCGGGAGGGCCAGGTGGTCCAAAAACATTCAGTACTTC. Translation: CASSPGLGRARWSKNIQYF.